Listed below are T cell receptor beta chains from one sample, sequenced in a study of cytomegalovirus exposure and HLA in healthy donors. The assay was immunoSEQ multiplex PCR, and TCRdb's table has in-frame clones only and misses some. This table holds more than 110,000 clones, 73% found once. Sequenced input: PBMCs. The source is a woman in her 40s in good health and CMV-seronegative. Both conserved end residues are part of each CDR3. D genes are given only for firm matches. The size of a clone is reported for some rows only, either as once, few or many, or as a class for expanded clones.

>NA|NA|TRBJ1-2|TRBV2
TGTGCCAGCAGTGAAAAAGGAGTTGGCTACACCTTC
CASSEKGVGYTF
>NA|NA|TRBJ2-3|TRBV29-1
TGCAGCGTTGAAACCCGGGATACCCCGTATTTT
CSVETRDTPYF
>NA|NA|TRBJ2-3|TRBV28
TGTGCCAGCAGCCGGGACTCCGCGGGGGATACGCAGTATTTT
CASSRDSAGDTQYF
>NA|NA|TRBJ1-1|TRBV10-3
TGTGCCATCAGTACAGGGTCCTCTCGTGAAGCTTTCTTT
CAISTGSSREAFF
>TRBD2|once|TRBJ2-3|TRBV9
TGTGCCAGCAGCTTCGGACTAGCGGGGGGGGATACGCAGTATTTT
CASSFGLAGGDTQYF
>NA|NA|TRBJ1-3|TRBV18
TGTGCCAGCTCACCCCCCAACTTCTCTGGAAACACCATATATTTT
CASSPPNFSGNTIYF
>NA|NA|TRBJ2-5|TRBV9
TGTGCCAGCAGCGTAGCTACGGGAGAGACCCAGTACTTC
CASSVATGETQYF
>NA|NA|TRBJ2-1|TRBV6-6
TGTGCCAGCAGCATAGACAGGAGCTATGAGCAGTTCTTC
CASSIDRSYEQFF
>TRBD1|NA|TRBJ2-3|TRBV5-1
TGCGCCAGCAGCTCTCAACCCGGGACAGACACAGATACGCAGTATTTT
CASSSQPGTDTDTQYF
>TRBD1|few|TRBJ1-6|TRBV2
TGTGCCAGCAGTGGGGGGACAGGGGCGAATAATTCACCCCTCCACTTT
CASSGGTGANNSPLHF
>TRBD1|NA|TRBJ1-2|TRBV28
TGTGCCAGCAGTCTTACGGGACAGTCGTATGGCTACACCTTC
CASSLTGQSYGYTF
>TRBD1|few|TRBJ1-2|TRBV6-5
TGTGCCAGCAGACGACAGGGAAACGGTTATGGCTACACCTTC
CASRRQGNGYGYTF
>TRBD1|NA|TRBJ1-4|TRBV27
TGTGCCAGCAGGCCGACAGGGGCGTATGAAAAACTGTTTTTT
CASRPTGAYEKLFF
>NA|NA|TRBJ2-1|TRBV7-3
TGTGCCAGCAGCCCATCAGGGGACTCCTACAATGAGCAGTTCTTC
CASSPSGDSYNEQFF
>NA|NA|TRBJ2-2|TRBV2
TGTGCCAGCAGTGATGATCTCTATAACACCGGGGAGCTGTTTTTT
CASSDDLYNTGELFF
>NA|NA|TRBJ2-4|TRBV19
TGTGCCAGTAGTACCCATTCAGCCAAAAACATTCAGTACTTC
CASSTHSAKNIQYF
>NA|NA|TRBJ2-5|TRBV28
TGTGCCAGCAGTTTATTCGGGGATATGGAGACCCAGTACTTC
CASSLFGDMETQYF
>TRBD1|NA|TRBJ2-3|TRBV29-1
TGCAGCGTTGGGACAGGGGATTACACAGATACGCAGTATTTT
CSVGTGDYTDTQYF
>TRBD1|NA|TRBJ1-2|TRBV19
TGTGCCAGTAGTATCTGGGGTGTACCTGTGACAGGGGGCGGATATGGCTACACCTTC
CASSIWGVPVTGGGYGYTF
>TRBD2|NA|TRBJ2-1|TRBV4-1
TGCGCCAGCAGCCCCGCCGGGAGGGAGCAGTTCTTC
CASSPAGREQFF
>NA|NA|TRBJ1-5|TRBV27
TGTGCCAGCAGTTCAGTCCCGGGTAATCAGCCCCAGCATTTT
CASSSVPGNQPQHF
>NA|NA|TRBJ2-5|TRBV12-5
TGTGCTAGTGGTTTGGGGAGCCACCAAGAGACCCAGTACTTC
CASGLGSHQETQYF
>NA|few|TRBJ2-1|TRBV5-5
TGTGCCAGCAGCTTCCAGACAGGCAACCTCAATGAGCAGTTCTTC
CASSFQTGNLNEQFF
>NA|few|TRBJ2-7|TRBV7-8
TGTGCCAGCAGCTTAACAGGGAGTACCTACGAGCAGTACTTC
CASSLTGSTYEQYF
>NA|NA|TRBJ1-2|TRBV7-6
TGTGCCAGCAGCTTGGAGTTTGGGGCGGCCGATGGCTACACCTTC
CASSLEFGAADGYTF
>TRBD1|NA|TRBJ2-1|TRBV10-3
TGTGCCATCAGTGACTACACAGGGGATACGGGTGAGCAGTTCTTC
CAISDYTGDTGEQFF
>NA|NA|TRBJ1-4|TRBV19
TGTGCCAGTAGTATGTCGGGGTGGAGTCCTGAAAAACTGTTTTTT
CASSMSGWSPEKLFF
>TRBD2|NA|TRBJ2-7|TRBV27
TGTGCCAGCAGCGAAAGTGGGGGGGGAGCGCGGCAGTACTTC
CASSESGGGARQYF
>NA|NA|TRBJ1-2|TRBV9
TGTGCCAGCAGCGGGCTACAGGACCTAAACTATGGCTACACCTTC
CASSGLQDLNYGYTF
>NA|NA|TRBJ2-7|TRBV5-6
TGTGCCAGCAGCTTGGGCCAGTCTGTCTACGAGCAGTACTTC
CASSLGQSVYEQYF
>NA|NA|TRBJ1-2|TRBV6-1
TGTGCCAGCAGTGAATTGAGCAGGCTATATGGCTACACCTTC
CASSELSRLYGYTF
>TRBD1|NA|TRBJ1-6|TRBV2
TGTGCCGGAGAAGGGACAGGCTACCGGGCGGGTAATTCACCCCTCCACTTT
CAGEGTGYRAGNSPLHF
>TRBD1|NA|TRBJ1-2|TRBV7-9
TGTGCCAGCAGCCCAACAGGGGGTAATGGCTACACCTTC
CASSPTGGNGYTF
>NA|NA|TRBJ2-1|TRBV7-2
TGTGCCAGCAGACAATCCTACAATGAGCAGTTCTTC
CASRQSYNEQFF
>NA|NA|TRBJ1-1|TRBV11-2
TGTGCCAGCAGCTTAGGGGGGCGCCTCACTGAAGCTTTCTTT
CASSLGGRLTEAFF
>TRBD2|NA|TRBJ2-2|TRBV4-3
TGCGCCAGCAGCCAAGACCCAGCGGGGGCCAACACCGGGGAGCTGTTTTTT
CASSQDPAGANTGELFF
>NA|many|TRBJ1-4|TRBV6-1
TGTGCCAGCAGGATCACCAGGGGAGAAAAACTGTTTTTT
CASRITRGEKLFF
>TRBD1|NA|TRBJ1-3|TRBV5-1
TGCGCCAGCAGCTGGACAGGGATCTCTGGAAACACCATATATTTT
CASSWTGISGNTIYF
>NA|NA|TRBJ1-4|TRBV27
TGTGCCAGCAGTTTAAAGGGGCGCACAACTAATGAAAAACTGTTTTTT
CASSLKGRTTNEKLFF
>NA|NA|TRBJ1-5|TRBV19
TGTGCCAGTAGTATAGAAGTTGCGCCTGGCAATCAGCCCCAGCATTTT
CASSIEVAPGNQPQHF
>NA|few|TRBJ1-4|TRBV25-1
TGTGCCAGCACCTCAACCGCCGGGATCCTGACTTTT
CASTSTAGILTF
>TRBD2|NA|TRBJ2-1|TRBV7-9
TGTGCCAGCAGCTCCTACGAGCGGGGGGGACGGGTCGAGCAGTTCTTC
CASSSYERGGRVEQFF
>TRBD1|NA|TRBJ1-2|TRBV5-6
TGTGCCAGCAGCCTAGGGACAGTCCATGGCTACACCTTC
CASSLGTVHGYTF
>NA|once|TRBJ2-3|TRBV9
TGTGCCAGCAGCGTAGGGCAGGGCACAGATACGCAGTATTTT
CASSVGQGTDTQYF
>NA|few|TRBJ2-3|TRBV28
TGTGCCAGCAGTTTGAGGCAGGGTGGGACAGATACGCAGTATTTT
CASSLRQGGTDTQYF
>TRBD1|NA|TRBJ2-5|TRBV7-3
TGTGCCAGCAGTCGGACAGGGACGGAGACCCAGTACTTC
CASSRTGTETQYF
>NA|NA|TRBJ1-2|TRBV7-9
TGTGCCAGCAGCCCGGTGCAGGGATACTATGGCTACACCTTC
CASSPVQGYYGYTF
>NA|NA|TRBJ2-7|TRBV25-1
TGTGCCAGCACAGGAAACCCGAGCTCCTACGAGCAGTACTTC
CASTGNPSSYEQYF
>NA|once|TRBJ2-2|TRBV18
TGTGCCAGCTCACGGGAGGCAACCGGGGAGCTGTTTTTT
CASSREATGELFF
>NA|NA|TRBJ2-3|TRBV6-1
TGTGCCAGCAGTGATGGACTAAGCACAGATACGCAGTATTTT
CASSDGLSTDTQYF
>TRBD2|NA|TRBJ2-4|TRBV4-3
TGCGCCAGCAGCCAAGACTTCACTAGCGGGAAAAACATTCAGTACTTC
CASSQDFTSGKNIQYF
>TRBD1|NA|TRBJ1-5|TRBV5-1
TGCGCCAGCAGCCCCGGGACAGGGGATCAGCCCCAGCATTTT
CASSPGTGDQPQHF